The entry that follows covers one T cell receptor beta chain sequence. No antigen is known for it. The PCR had 60 Vbeta and 13 Jbeta primers. The method was immunoSEQ multiplex PCR; TCRdb's version includes in-frame clones alone and lacks a portion of them. The data show 35,000 to 40,000 clones, approximately 66% seen once. Germline-derived CDR1 and CDR2 are SGHTA and FQGNSA. Trimming pared 2 bases from V and 1 base from J, leaving 14 bases between. The CDR3 length is 17 residues. The entry originates in a study of cytomegalovirus exposure and HLA in healthy donors. The study's findings and limits: In an earlier analysis, most TCR beta V segments were productive about 87% or about 30% of the time. Among the CMV-associated chains, three were confirmed in vitro as specific for CMV antigens.

The sequenced sample was PBMCs. This TCR was recovered from a man over 45 in good health and CMV-seropositive. The V call is TRBV7-2, the J call TRBJ2-2, with D perhaps matching TRBD2 (6 bases). The CDR3 loop reads CASSLLTWTKNTGELFF. The CDR3 DNA sequence: TGTGCCAGCAGCTTATTAACCTGGACTAAGAACACCGGGGAGCTGTTTTTT. The full variable domain, in which reference TRBV7-2 and TRBJ2-2 provide the parts outside the CDR3, is GAGVSQSPSNKVTEKGKDVELRCDPISGHTALYWYRQSLGQGLEFLIYFQGNSAPDKSGLPSDRFSAERTGGSVSTLTIQRTQQEDSAVYLCASSLLTWTKNTGELFFGEGSRLTVL.